These T cell receptor beta chains were read from a single sample in a study of CD8+ T cells in alopecia areata. The method was immunoSEQ multiplex PCR; TCRdb's version includes in-frame clones alone and lacks a portion of them. The data hold 150,000 to 250,000 clones, with more than 55% observed a single time. The material sequenced was CD4+ T cells sorted from blood, taken at week 4, from a patient treated with tofacitinib. The receptor source for this set is a human donor with alopecia areata. Each CDR3 is given with its conserved first and last residue. D genes are given only for firm matches. Size tells how often a clone was seen (once, few, many) or the class of an expanded clone, and some rows leave it out.

j_gene: TRBJ2-7
abundance: .
v_gene: TRBV6-1
d_gene: .
CDR3aa: CASSRDNSYEQYF
CDR3nt: TGTGCCAGCAGTCGGGACAACTCCTACGAGCAGTACTTC

j_gene: TRBJ1-5
abundance: .
v_gene: TRBV30
d_gene: .
CDR3aa: CAWSVGSNQPQHF
CDR3nt: TGTGCCTGGAGTGTAGGTAGCAATCAGCCCCAGCATTTT

j_gene: TRBJ2-3
abundance: .
v_gene: TRBV4-1
d_gene: TRBD1
CDR3aa: CASSQGISRGTGITDTQYF
CDR3nt: TGCGCCAGCAGCCAAGGAATCTCGAGGGGGACAGGGATAACAGATACGCAGTATTTT

j_gene: TRBJ2-5
abundance: .
v_gene: TRBV15
d_gene: .
CDR3aa: CATSRGETQYF
CDR3nt: TGTGCCACCAGCAGAGGGGAGACCCAGTACTTC

j_gene: TRBJ2-2
abundance: .
v_gene: TRBV5-1
d_gene: .
CDR3aa: CASRAGFAAGELFF
CDR3nt: TGCGCCAGCAGGGCAGGGTTTGCGGCCGGGGAGCTGTTTTTT

j_gene: TRBJ1-1
abundance: once
v_gene: TRBV10-3
d_gene: .
CDR3aa: CASIDGRNTEAFF
CDR3nt: TGTGCCTCTATCGACGGTAGAAACACTGAAGCTTTCTTT

j_gene: TRBJ2-3
abundance: .
v_gene: TRBV7-2
d_gene: TRBD2
CDR3aa: CASSSGRGGGADTQYF
CDR3nt: TGTGCCAGCAGCTCCGGGAGGGGCGGGGGCGCCGATACGCAGTATTTT

j_gene: TRBJ2-3
abundance: .
v_gene: TRBV9
d_gene: .
CDR3aa: CASSVEEDTQYF
CDR3nt: TGTGCCAGCAGCGTAGAGGAAGATACGCAGTATTTT

j_gene: TRBJ2-7
abundance: .
v_gene: TRBV25-1
d_gene: .
CDR3aa: CASRGRYEQYF
CDR3nt: TGTGCCAGCAGGGGAAGGTACGAGCAGTACTTC

j_gene: TRBJ1-5
abundance: .
v_gene: TRBV6-1
d_gene: .
CDR3aa: CASSGGVGPSNLQHF
CDR3nt: TGTGCCAGCAGTGGGGGAGTAGGTCCAAGCAATCTCCAGCATTTT

j_gene: TRBJ2-1
abundance: .
v_gene: TRBV30
d_gene: TRBD1
CDR3aa: CAWSPGGNNEQFF
CDR3nt: TGTGCCTGGAGTCCAGGGGGAAACAATGAGCAGTTCTTC

j_gene: TRBJ2-7
abundance: .
v_gene: TRBV30
d_gene: .
CDR3aa: CAWNFQPSYEQYF
CDR3nt: TGTGCCTGGAACTTTCAGCCGTCCTACGAGCAGTACTTC

j_gene: TRBJ2-3
abundance: .
v_gene: TRBV5-1
d_gene: TRBD2
CDR3aa: CASSLVAGDSTDTQYF
CDR3nt: TGCGCCAGCAGCTTGGTAGCGGGGGACAGCACAGATACGCAGTATTTT

j_gene: TRBJ2-1
abundance: .
v_gene: TRBV29-1
d_gene: TRBD2
CDR3aa: CSGLAGGRQFF
CDR3nt: TGCAGCGGACTAGCGGGGGGACGGCAGTTCTTC